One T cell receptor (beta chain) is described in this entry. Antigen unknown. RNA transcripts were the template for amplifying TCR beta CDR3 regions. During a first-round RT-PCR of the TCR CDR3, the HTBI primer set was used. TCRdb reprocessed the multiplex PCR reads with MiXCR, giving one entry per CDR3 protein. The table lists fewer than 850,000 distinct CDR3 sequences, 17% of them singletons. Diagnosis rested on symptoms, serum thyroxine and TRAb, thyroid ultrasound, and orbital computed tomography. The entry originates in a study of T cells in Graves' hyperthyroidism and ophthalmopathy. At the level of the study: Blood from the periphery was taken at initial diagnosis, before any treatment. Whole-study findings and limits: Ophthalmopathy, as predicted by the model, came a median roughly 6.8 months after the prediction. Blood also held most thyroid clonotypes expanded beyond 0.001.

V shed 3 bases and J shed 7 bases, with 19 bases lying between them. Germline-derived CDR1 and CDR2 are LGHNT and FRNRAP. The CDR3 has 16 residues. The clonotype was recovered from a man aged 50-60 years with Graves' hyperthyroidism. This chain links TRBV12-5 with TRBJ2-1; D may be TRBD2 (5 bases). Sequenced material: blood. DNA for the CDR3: TGTGCTAGTGGTTTTGCTCTTTACGACGACTATAATGAGCAGTTCTTC. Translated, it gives CASGFALYDDYNEQFF.